The next 5 T cell receptor beta chains were all read from a single sample in a study of T-cell reconstitution after alpha-beta-depleted transplantation in children. Preparation of the TCRbeta library was carried out with unique molecular identifiers. MiXCR, applied by TCRdb to the PCR reads, yields one record per CDR3 protein. Here the sample spans hundreds of thousands of distinct CDR3 sequences, approximately 12% being singletons. Here the sequenced sample was PBMCs from the stem cell graft donor, taken from the stem cell graft. Receptors originate from a human donor who donated a stem cell graft to a child with acute lymphoblastic leukemia.

This clonotype was picked up many times. The rearrangement uses TRBV7-9 and TRBJ2-2; D remains unclear. CDR3 length equals 16 residues. Trimming cost V 0 bases and J 0 bases, with 8 bases left between them. Germline CDR1 is SEHNR and CDR2 is FQNEAQ (reference sequence). This CDR3 reads CASSLARASNTGELFF. The CDR3, as DNA: TGTGCCAGCAGCTTAGCGCGAGCTTCGAACACCGGGGAGCTGTTTTTT.

This clonotype was recorded at least ten times. The V gene is TRBV5-6, the J gene TRBJ2-2; tentative D call: TRBD1 (5 bases). The CDR3 loop spans 13 amino acids. V was cut by 8 bases and J by 7 bases, with 15 bases left in between. Germline CDR1 SGHDT, CDR2 YYEEEE. In DNA form, the CDR3 reads TGTGCCAGTACCCAGGGCCGGAGCGGGGAGCTGTTTTTT. It yields the protein CASTQGRSGELFF.

This clonotype occurred many times. The chain joins TRBV10-3 to TRBJ2-5; D is unresolved. The CDR3 consists of 16 residues. Germline V gene lookup returns CDR1 ENHRY and CDR2 SYGVKD. Trimming shortened V by 0 bases and J by 1 base, and 12 bases separated the two germline ends. The CDR3 coding sequence is TGTGCCATCAGTGAGTCTTTGTCGGGTCGCCAAGAGACCCAGTACTTC. Protein: CAISESLSGRQETQYF.

This clonotype turned up a few times. The chain couples TRBV15 to TRBJ2-2; 14 bases align to TRBD2. The V gene end was trimmed by 2 bases and the J gene end by 5 bases; junction bases not matched to a gene: 1. The CDR3 spans 16 residues. Germline loops: CDR1 LNHNV, CDR2 YYDKDF (reference sequence). The CDR3 spells CATSRRLAGGTGELFF. Here the CDR3 DNA reads TGTGCCACCAGCAGACGACTAGCGGGAGGGACCGGGGAGCTGTTTTTT.

To note about this clonotype: This may be a read error, as it is one base from a much larger clone. The chain employs TRBV10-2 and TRBJ1-5, with a possible D match to TRBD1 (6 bases). The CDR3 is made up of 14 amino acids. Germline V gene lookup returns CDR1 WSHSY and CDR2 SAAADI. The CDR3 region is CATSEGDSNQPQHF. The CDR3 DNA is TGCGCCACCAGTGAGGGGGATAGCAATCAGCCCCAGCATTTT.